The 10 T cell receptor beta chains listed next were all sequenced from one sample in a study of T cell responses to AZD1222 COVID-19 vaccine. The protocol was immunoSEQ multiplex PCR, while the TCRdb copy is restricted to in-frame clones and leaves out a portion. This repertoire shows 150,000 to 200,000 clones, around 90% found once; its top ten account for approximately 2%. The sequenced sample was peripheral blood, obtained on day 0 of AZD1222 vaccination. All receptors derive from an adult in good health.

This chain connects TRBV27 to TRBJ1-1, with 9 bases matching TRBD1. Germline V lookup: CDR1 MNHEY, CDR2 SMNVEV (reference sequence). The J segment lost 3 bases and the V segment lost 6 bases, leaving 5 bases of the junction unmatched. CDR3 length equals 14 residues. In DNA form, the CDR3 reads TGTGCCAGCAGGCCCGGACAGGGGTACACTGAAGCTTTCTTT. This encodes CASRPGQGYTEAFF.

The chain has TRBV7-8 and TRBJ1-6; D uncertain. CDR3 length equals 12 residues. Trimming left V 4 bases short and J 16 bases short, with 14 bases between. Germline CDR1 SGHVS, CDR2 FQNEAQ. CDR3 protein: CASSSEGAKLHF. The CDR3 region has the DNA TGTGCCAGCAGCTCCGAAGGAGCCAAACTCCACTTT.

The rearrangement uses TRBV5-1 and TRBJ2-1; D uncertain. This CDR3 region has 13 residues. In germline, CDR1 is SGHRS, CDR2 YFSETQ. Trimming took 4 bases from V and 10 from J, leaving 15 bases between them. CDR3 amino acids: CASSPYGILEQFF. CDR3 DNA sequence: TGCGCCAGCAGCCCCTACGGTATATTGGAGCAGTTCTTC.

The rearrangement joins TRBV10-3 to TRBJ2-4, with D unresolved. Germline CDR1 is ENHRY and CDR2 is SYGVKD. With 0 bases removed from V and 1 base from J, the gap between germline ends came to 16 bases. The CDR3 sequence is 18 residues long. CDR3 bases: TGTGCCATCAGTGAGTCCATCGATATCGGCCTGGCCAAAAACATTCAGTACTTC. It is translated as CAISESIDIGLAKNIQYF.

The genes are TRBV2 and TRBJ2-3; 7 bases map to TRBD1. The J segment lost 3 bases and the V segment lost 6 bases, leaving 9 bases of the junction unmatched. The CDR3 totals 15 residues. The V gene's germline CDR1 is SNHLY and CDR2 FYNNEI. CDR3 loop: CASRETGSRTDTQYF. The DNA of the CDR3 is TGTGCCAGCAGGGAGACAGGGTCGCGGACAGATACGCAGTATTTT.

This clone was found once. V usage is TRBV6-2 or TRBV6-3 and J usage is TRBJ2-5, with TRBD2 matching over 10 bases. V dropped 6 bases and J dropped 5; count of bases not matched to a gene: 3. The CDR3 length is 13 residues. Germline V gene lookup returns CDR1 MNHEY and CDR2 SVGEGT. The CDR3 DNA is TGTGCCAGCAGCCGAGCGGGAGGGGAGACCCAGTACTTC. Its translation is CASSRAGGETQYF.

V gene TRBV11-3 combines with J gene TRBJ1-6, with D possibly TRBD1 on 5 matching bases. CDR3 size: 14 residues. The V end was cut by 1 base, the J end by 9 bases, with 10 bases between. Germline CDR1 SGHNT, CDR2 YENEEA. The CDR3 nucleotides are TGTGCCAGCAGCTTAGGGGGACCTGGTTCACCCCTCCACTTT. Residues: CASSLGGPGSPLHF. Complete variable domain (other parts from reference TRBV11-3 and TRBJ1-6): EAGVVQSPRYKIIEKKQPVAFWCNPISGHNTLYWYLQNLGQGPELLIRYENEEAVDDSQLPKDRFSAERLKGVDSTLKIQPAELGDSAVYLCASSLGGPGSPLHFGNGTRLTVT.

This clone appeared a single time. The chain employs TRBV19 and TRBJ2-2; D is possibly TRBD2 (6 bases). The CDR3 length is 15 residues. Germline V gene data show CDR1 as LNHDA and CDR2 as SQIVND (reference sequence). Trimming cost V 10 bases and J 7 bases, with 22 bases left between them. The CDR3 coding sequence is TGTGCCACGAGCAAGCTTCGGGAGTATGGCGGGGAGCTGTTTTTT. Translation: CATSKLREYGGELFF.

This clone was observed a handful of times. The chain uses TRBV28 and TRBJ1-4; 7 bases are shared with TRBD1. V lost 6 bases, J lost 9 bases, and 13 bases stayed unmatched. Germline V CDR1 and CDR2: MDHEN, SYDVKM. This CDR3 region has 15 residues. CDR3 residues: CASSSPGTATQKLFF. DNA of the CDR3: TGTGCCAGCAGCTCCCCCGGGACAGCAACGCAAAAACTGTTTTTT.

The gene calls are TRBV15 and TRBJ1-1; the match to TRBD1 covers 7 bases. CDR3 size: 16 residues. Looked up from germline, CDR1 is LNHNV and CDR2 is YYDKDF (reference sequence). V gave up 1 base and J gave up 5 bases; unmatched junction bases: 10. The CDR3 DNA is TGTGCCACCAGCAGAGGAATAACAGGGGAAAGAACTGAAGCTTTCTTT. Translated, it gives CATSRGITGERTEAFF.